This TCR beta chain was captured by sequencing in a study of vaccination effects on CD4 cells after COVID-19. A remark on this clone: Its antigen is not identified.

Ahead of sequencing, the ViraFEST assay grew antigen-specific CD4+ T cells using viral peptide pools. Culture lasted about 10 days before CD4+ T cell isolation. Vaccinees lacked prior SARS-CoV-2 infection and tested negative for nucleocapsid antibodies. The assay was immunoSEQ multiplex PCR, and TCRdb's table has in-frame clones only and misses some. The sample comprises some 70,000 clones, roughly 80% of which are singletons, and 10% to 15% rests with the top ten. General observations from the study: By a late point after vaccination, infection- and vaccine-induced clones had shrunk markedly through clonal contraction.

Source: CD4+ T cells from PBMCs cultured with SARS-CoV-2 spike peptides, taken before COVID-19 vaccination. This sequence was found in a human donor who received a COVID-19 vaccine.

The CDR3 region is CAIRVDRKGYGYTF. The DNA of the CDR3 is TGTGCCATCAGGGTGGACAGAAAAGGCTATGGCTACACCTTC. V gene TRBV10-3 combines with J gene TRBJ1-2; the D gene is possibly TRBD1 (6 bases). The CDR3 loop spans 14 amino acids. Germline CDR1 ENHRY, CDR2 SYGVKD. V shed 6 bases and J shed 4 bases, with 15 bases lying between them.